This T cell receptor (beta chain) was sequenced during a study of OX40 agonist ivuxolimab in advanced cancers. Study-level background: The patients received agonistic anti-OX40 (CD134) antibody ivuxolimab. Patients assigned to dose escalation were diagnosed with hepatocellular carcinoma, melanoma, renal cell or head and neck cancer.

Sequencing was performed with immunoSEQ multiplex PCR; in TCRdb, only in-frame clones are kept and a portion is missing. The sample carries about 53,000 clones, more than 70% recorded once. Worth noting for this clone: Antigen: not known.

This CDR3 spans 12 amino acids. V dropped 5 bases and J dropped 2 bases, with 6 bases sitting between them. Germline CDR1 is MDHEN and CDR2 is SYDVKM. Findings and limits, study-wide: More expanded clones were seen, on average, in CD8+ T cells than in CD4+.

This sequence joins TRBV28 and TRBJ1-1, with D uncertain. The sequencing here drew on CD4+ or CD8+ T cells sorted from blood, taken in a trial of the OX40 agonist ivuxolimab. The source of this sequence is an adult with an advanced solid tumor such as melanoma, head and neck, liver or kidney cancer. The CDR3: CASSQLNTEAFF. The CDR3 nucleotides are TGTGCCAGCAGTCAACTAAACACTGAAGCTTTCTTT.